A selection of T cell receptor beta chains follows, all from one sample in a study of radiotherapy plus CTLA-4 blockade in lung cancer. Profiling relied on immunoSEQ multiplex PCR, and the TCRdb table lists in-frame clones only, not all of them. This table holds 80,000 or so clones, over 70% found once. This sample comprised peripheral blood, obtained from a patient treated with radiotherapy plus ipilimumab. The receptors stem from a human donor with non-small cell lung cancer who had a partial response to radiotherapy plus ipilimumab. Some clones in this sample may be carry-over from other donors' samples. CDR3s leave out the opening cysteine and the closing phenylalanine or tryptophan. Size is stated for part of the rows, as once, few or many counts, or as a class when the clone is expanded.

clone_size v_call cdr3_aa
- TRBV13 ASSLMSSGNTIY
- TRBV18 ASSRIGTGGTNSPLH
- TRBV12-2 ASRSWLAASSYNSPLH
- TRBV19 ASASLEGWDQPQH
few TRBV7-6 ASSLRARGQSGELF
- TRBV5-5 ASRLERGVATNTGELF
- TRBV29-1 SVLIGGTIY
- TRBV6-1 ASSWDTNTEAF
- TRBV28 ASREGGHETQY
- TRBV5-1 ASSLVAGGQKLF
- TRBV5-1 ASSLGPDRLNYEQY
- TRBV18 ASSLRQGLDGYT
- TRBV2 ASSDSVYQPQH
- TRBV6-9 ASSPSSGRNGQETQY
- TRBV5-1 ASSNRGGGQNTEAF
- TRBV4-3 ASSRWTGEGEQY
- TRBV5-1 ASSLDARTLNTEAF
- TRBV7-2 ASSLAANLDYEQY
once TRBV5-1 ASSVGLAGGSSYEQY
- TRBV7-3 ASSAGQAGAYEQY
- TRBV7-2 ASSSYRGTTEAF
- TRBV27 ASSFTARKDTQY
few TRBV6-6 ASSSGNLNTEAF